This T cell receptor (beta chain) derives from a study of naive and memory T cell subsets. The CDR3 spans 14 residues. V dropped 3 bases and J dropped 9 bases, with 15 bases sitting between them. In germline, CDR1 is LGHDT, CDR2 YNNKEL (reference sequence). Adult healthy volunteers gave 2.5 ml peripheral blood for whole-blood RNA. The library had UMIs added by 3' ligation of an oligonucleotide to TCR cDNA. Study findings and constraints: This RNA-based method may be sensitive to activation-related transcript changes.

Alpha and beta constant region primers primed reverse transcription for blood and skin samples. TCRdb fed the 5' RACE reads into MiXCR, producing one record per CDR3 protein. Among about 26,000 distinct CDR3 sequences listed, around 25% were seen once. On this clonotype itself: Its antigen is still unknown.

This chain joins TRBV3-1 and TRBJ2-1; tentatively, D is TRBD2 (6 bases). This TCR was sampled from a female donor in good health. The CDR3 coding sequence is TGTGCCAGCAGCCAGGTAGCGGCCCGCGGTGAGCAGTTCTTC. It yields the protein CASSQVAARGEQFF.